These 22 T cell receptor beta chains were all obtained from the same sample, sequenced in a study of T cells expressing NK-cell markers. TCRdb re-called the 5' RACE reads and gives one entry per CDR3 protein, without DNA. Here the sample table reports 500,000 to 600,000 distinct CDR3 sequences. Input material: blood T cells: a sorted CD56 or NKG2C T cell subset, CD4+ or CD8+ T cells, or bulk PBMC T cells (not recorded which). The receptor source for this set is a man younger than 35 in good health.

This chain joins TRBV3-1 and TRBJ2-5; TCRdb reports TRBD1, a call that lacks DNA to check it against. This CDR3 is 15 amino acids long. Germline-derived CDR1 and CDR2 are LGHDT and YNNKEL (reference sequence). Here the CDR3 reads CASSQGFALQETQYF.

CDR3 amino acids: CSVDRETGELFF. V gene TRBV29-1 combines with J gene TRBJ2-2; the D call of TRBD1 rests on TCRdb alone, since no DNA is present to check it. The CDR3 is 12 residues long. Germline CDR1 reads SQVTM; CDR2 reads ANQGSEA.

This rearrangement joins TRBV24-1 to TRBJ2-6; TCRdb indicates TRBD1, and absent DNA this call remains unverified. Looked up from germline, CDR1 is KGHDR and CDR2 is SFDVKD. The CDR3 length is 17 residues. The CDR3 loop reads CATGASPGSSGANVLTF.

The CDR3 sequence: CASSYKRTGLAEETQYF. The V gene is TRBV12-3 or TRBV12-4, the J gene TRBJ2-5; TCRdb designates TRBD2, a call that cannot be tested without DNA. The CDR3 runs 17 residues.

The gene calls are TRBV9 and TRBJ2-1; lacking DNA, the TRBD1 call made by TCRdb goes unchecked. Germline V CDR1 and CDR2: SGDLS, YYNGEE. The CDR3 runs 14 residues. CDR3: CASSVAARGNEQFF.

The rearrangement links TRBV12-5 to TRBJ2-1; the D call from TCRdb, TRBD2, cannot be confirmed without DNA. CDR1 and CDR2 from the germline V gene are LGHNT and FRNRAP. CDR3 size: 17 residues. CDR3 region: CASGLSSGLAPYNEQFF.

CDR3 in amino acids: CSLRGRLNEQFF. This rearrangement joins TRBV29-1 to TRBJ2-1; checking the TCRdb D call of TRBD1 is not possible without DNA. The CDR3 sequence is 12 residues long. The V gene's germline CDR1 is SQVTM and CDR2 ANQGSEA.

The CDR3 sequence is CASSRTSVTSHISYEQYF. The chain links TRBV7-9 to TRBJ2-7; the D call from TCRdb, TRBD2, cannot be confirmed without DNA. Germline assignment: CDR1 SEHNR and CDR2 FQNEAQ (reference sequence). This CDR3 is 18 amino acids long.

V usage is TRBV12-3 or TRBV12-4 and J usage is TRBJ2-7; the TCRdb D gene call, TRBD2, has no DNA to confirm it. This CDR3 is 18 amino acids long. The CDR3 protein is CASSLRLAGGPLSYEQYF.

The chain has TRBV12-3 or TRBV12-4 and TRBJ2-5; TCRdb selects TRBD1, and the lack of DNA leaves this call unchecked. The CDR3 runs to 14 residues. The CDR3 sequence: CASSFTGPGETQYF.

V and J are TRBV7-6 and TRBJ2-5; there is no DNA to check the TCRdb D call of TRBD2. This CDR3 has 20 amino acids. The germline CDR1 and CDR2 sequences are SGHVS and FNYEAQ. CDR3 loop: CASSLGSGGRVAGIQETQYF. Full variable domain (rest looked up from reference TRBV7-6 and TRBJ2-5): GAGVSQSPRYKVTKRGQDVALRCDPISGHVSLYWYRQALGQGPEFLTYFNYEAQQDKSGLPNDRFSAERPEGSISTLTIQRTEQRDSAMYRCASSLGSGGRVAGIQETQYFGPGTRLLVL.

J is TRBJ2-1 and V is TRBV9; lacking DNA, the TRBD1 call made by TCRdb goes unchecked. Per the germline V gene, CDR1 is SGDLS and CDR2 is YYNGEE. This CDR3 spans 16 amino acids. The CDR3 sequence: CASSPGGGVGDNEQFF.

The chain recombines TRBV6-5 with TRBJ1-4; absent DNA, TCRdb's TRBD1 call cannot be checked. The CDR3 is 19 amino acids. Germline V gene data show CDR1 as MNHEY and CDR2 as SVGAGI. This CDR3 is CASSYPKGQGARANEKLFF.

The CDR3 sequence is CASSLGRTGGETQYF. The chain links TRBV7-9 to TRBJ2-5; the D gene TCRdb calls, TRBD1, cannot be checked with no DNA. CDR3 length: 15 amino acids. The germline CDR1 and CDR2 sequences are SEHNR and FQNEAQ (reference sequence). Full variable domain (missing parts from reference TRBV7-9 and TRBJ2-5): DTGVSQNPRHKITKRGQNVTFRCDPISEHNRLYWYRQTLGQGPEFLTYFQNEAQLEKSRLLSDRFSAERPKGSFSTLEIQRTEQGDSAMYLCASSLGRTGGETQYFGPGTRLLVL.

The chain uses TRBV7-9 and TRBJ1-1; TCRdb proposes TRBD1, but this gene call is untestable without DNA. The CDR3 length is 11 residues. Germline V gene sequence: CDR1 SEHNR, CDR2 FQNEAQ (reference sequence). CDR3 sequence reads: CASSLEQAAFF. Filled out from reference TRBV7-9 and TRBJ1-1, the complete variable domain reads DTGVSQNPRHKITKRGQNVTFRCDPISEHNRLYWYRQTLGQGPEFLTYFQNEAQLEKSRLLSDRFSAERPKGSFSTLEIQRTEQGDSAMYLCASSLEQAAFFGQGTRLTVV.

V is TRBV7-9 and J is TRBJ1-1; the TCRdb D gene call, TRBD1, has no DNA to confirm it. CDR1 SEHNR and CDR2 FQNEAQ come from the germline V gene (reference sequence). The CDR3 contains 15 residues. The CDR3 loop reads CASSRGGSQNTEAFF.

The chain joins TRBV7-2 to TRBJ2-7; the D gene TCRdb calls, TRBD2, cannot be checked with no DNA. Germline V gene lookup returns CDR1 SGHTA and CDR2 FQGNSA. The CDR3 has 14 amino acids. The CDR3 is CASSPRLAAYEQYF.

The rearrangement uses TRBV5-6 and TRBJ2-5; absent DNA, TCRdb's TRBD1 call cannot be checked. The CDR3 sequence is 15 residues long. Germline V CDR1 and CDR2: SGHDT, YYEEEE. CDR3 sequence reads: CASSLSPTGDVTQYF.

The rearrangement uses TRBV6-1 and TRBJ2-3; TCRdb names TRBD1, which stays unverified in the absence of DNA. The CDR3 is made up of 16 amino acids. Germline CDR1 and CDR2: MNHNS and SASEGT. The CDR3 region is CASSERQGRGTDTQYF.

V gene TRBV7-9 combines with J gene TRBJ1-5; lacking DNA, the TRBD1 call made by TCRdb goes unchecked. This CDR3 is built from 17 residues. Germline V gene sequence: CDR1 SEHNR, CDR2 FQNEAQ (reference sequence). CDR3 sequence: CASSLGTGFFSNQPQHF.

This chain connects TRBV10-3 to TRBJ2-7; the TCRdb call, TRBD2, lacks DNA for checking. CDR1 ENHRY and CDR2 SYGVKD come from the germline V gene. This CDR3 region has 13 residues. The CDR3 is CAIRFGLGYEQYF.

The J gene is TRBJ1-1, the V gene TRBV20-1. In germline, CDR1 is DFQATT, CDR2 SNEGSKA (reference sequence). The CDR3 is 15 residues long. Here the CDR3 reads CSASQGPLSDTEAFF.